The 3 T cell receptor beta chains below all came from one sample that was sequenced in a study of T-cell reconstitution after alpha-beta-depleted transplantation in children. Preparation of the TCRbeta library was carried out with unique molecular identifiers. TCRdb reanalysed the PCR reads using MiXCR and keeps one entry per CDR3 protein. The sample contains hundreds of thousands of distinct CDR3 sequences, about 10% of which appear only once. Sequencing used PBMCs from the stem cell graft donor, obtained from the stem cell graft. The receptors come from a human donor who donated a stem cell graft to a child with acute myeloid leukemia.

Here the CDR3 DNA reads TGTGCCAGCACCCCGACTAGCGCATCCTACGAGCAGTACTTC. Protein sequence: CASTPTSASYEQYF. The chain is built from TRBV28 and TRBJ2-7, with 8 positions matching TRBD2. This CDR3 spans 14 amino acids. The germline V gene has CDR1 MDHEN and CDR2 SYDVKM. With V trimmed by 7 bases and J by 1 base, 6 bases remained unmatched.

This chain joins TRBV29-1 and TRBJ2-3; 10 bases line up with TRBD1. V lost 7 bases, J lost 5 bases, and 9 bases stayed unmatched. This CDR3 contains 14 residues. Per the germline V gene, CDR1 is SQVTM and CDR2 is ANQGSEA. CDR3 loop: CSADPGTGEDTQYF. Here the CDR3 DNA reads TGCAGCGCCGATCCCGGGACAGGGGAAGATACGCAGTATTTT.

This clonotype showed up many times. This chain joins TRBV7-2 and TRBJ1-4, with D perhaps matching TRBD1 (6 bases). The CDR3 extends over 14 amino acids. The ends were cut back, 5 bases at V and 7 bases at J, with 14 bases in the middle. The germline gives CDR1 SGHTA, CDR2 FQGNSA. CDR3 sequence: CASSPTGSGEKLFF. CDR3 nucleotides: TGTGCCAGCAGCCCGACAGGCAGCGGTGAAAAACTGTTTTTT.